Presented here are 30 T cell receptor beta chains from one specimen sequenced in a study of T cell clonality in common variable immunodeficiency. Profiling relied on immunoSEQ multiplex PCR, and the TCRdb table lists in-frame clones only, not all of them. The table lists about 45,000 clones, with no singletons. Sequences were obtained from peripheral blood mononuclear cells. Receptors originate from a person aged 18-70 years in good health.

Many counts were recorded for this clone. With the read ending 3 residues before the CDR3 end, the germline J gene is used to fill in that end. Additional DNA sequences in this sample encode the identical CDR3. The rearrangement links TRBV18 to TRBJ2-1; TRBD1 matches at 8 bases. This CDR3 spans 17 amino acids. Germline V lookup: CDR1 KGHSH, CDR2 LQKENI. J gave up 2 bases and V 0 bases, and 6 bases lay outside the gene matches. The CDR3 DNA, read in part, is TGTGCCAGCTCACCACCGAGACAGGGGAGCACCTACAATGAG. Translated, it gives CASSPPRQGSTYNE. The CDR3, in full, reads CASSPPRQGSTYNEQFF.

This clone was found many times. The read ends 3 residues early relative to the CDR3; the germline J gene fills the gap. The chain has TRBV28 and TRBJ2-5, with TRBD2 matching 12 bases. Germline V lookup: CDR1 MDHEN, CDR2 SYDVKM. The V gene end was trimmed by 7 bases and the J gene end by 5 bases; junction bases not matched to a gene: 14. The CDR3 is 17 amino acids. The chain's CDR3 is CASISLTPSGRGETQYF. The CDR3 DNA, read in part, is TGTGCCAGCATTTCCCTCACTCCTAGCGGGAGGGGGGAGACC.

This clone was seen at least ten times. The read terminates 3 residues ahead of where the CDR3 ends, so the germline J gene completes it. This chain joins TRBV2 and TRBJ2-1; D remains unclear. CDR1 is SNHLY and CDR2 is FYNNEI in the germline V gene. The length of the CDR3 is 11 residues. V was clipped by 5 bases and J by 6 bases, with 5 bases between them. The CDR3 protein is CASSLSNEQFF. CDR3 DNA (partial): TGTGCCAGCAGTCTAAGCAATGAG.

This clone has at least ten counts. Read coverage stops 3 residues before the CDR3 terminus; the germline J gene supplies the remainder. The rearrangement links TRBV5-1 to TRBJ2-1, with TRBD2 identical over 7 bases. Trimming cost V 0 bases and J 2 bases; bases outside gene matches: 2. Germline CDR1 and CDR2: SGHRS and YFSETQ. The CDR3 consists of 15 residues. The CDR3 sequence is CASSLASGAYNEQFF. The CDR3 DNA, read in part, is TGCGCCAGCAGCTTGGCTAGCGGAGCCTACAATGAG.

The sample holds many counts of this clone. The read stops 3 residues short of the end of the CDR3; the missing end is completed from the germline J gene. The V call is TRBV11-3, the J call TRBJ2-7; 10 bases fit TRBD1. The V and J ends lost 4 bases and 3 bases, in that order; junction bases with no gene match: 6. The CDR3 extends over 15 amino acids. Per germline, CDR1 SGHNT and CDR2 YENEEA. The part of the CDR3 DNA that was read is TGTGCCAGCAGCTGGACAGGGGGTACGGGCTACGAG. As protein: CASSWTGGTGYE. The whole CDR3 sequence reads CASSWTGGTGYEQYF. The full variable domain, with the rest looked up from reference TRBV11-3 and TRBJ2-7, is EAGVVQSPRYKIIEKKQPVAFWCNPISGHNTLYWYLQNLGQGPELLIRYENEEAVDDSQLPKDRFSAERLKGVDSTLKIQPAELGDSAVYLCASSWTGGTGYEQYFGPGTRLTVT.

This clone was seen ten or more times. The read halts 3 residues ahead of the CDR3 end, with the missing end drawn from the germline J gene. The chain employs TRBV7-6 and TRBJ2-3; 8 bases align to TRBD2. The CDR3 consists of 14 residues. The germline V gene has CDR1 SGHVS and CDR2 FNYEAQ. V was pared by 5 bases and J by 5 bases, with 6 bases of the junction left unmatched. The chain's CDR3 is CASSLAGGGDTQYF. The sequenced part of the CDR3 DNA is TGTGCCAGCAGCCTGGCGGGAGGTGGAGATACG.

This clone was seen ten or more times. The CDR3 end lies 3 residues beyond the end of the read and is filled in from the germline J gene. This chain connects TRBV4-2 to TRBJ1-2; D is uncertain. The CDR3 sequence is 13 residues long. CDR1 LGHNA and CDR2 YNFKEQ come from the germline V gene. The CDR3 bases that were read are TGTGCCAGCAGCCAAGATCTCGGGGAAGGC. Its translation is CASSQDLGEG. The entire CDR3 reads CASSQDLGEGYTF.

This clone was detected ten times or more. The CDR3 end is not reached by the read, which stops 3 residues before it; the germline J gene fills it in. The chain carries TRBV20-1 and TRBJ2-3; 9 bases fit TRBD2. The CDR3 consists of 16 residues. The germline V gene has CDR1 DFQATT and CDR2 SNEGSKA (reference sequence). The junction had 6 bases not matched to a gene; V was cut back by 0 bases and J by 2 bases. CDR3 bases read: TGCAGTGCTAGAGATTTGGCGGGAGGGTACACAGATACG. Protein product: CSARDLAGGYTDT. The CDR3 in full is CSARDLAGGYTDTQYF.

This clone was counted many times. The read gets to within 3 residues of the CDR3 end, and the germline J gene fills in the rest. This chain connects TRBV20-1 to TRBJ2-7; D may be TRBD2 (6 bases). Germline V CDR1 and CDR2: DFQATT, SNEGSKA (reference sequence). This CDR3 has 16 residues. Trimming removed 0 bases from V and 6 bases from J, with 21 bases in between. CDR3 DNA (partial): TGCAGTGCTAGAGATCTGGCGGGGTCTGAGTTCTTCGAG. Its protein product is CSARDLAGSEFFE. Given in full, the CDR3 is CSARDLAGSEFFEQYF.

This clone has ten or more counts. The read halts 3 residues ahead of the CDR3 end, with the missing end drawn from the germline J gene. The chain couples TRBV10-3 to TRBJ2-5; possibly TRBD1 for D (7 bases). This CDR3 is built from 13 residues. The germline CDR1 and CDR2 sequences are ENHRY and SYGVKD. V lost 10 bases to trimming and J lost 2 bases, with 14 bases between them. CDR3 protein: CATRGTGQETQYF. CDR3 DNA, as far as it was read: TGTGCCACCAGGGGGACTGGGCAAGAGACC.

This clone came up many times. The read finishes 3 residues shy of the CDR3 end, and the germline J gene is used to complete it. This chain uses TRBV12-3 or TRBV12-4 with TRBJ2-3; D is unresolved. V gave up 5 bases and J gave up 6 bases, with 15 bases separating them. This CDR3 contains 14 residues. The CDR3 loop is CASSLGSSADTQYF. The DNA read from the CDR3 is TGTGCCAGCAGTCTAGGATCCAGCGCGGATACG.

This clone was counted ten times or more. The covered CDR3 bases are TGTGCCAGCAGCCGCGGGGGGGTTGATGAG. It translates to CASSRGGVDE. The entire CDR3 protein is CASSRGGVDEQFF. The chain employs TRBV9 and TRBJ2-1; 9 bases are shared with TRBD2. Sequencing ends 3 residues short of the CDR3 end; the germline J gene provides the rest. CDR1 SGDLS and CDR2 YYNGEE come from the germline V gene. This CDR3 comprises 13 residues. V dropped 4 bases and J dropped 8; count of bases not matched to a gene: 4.

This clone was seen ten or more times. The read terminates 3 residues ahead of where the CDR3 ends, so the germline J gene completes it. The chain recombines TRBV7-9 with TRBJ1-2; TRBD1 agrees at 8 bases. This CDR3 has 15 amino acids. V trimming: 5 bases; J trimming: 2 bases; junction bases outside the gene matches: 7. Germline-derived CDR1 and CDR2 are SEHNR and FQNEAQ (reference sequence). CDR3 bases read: TGTGCCAGCAGCGACGAGGACAGGGCGAACTATGGC. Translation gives CASSDEDRANYG. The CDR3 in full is CASSDEDRANYGYTF.

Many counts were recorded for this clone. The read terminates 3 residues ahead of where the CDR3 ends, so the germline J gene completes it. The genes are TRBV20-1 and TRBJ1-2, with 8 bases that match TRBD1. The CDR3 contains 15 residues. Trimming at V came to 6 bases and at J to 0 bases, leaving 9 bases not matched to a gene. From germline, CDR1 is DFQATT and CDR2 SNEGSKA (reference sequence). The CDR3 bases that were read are TGCAGTGCGACCGGGACAGGTGCCTCTAACTATGGC. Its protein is CSATGTGASNYG. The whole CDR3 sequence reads CSATGTGASNYGYTF.

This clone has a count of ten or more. The sequenced CDR3 bases are TGTGCCAGTAGTATAGAGGGCCCGGGGGAG. Its protein is CASSIEGPGE. The whole CDR3 reads CASSIEGPGELFF. The V and J genes are TRBV19 and TRBJ2-2; the D is unclear. The CDR3 extends 3 residues past the end of the read, so its final part is completed from the germline J gene. Germline V lookup: CDR1 LNHDA, CDR2 SQIVND (reference sequence). The V end was cut by 0 bases, the J end by 8 bases, with 7 bases between. CDR3 length: 13 amino acids.

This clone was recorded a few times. The CDR3: CASSPQEDSPLHF. The CDR3 DNA, read in part, is TGTGCCAGCTCACCACAAGAGGATTCACCC. This sequence joins TRBV18 and TRBJ1-6, with no clear D. The CDR3 end falls 3 residues outside the read, so it is completed with the germline J gene. This CDR3 has 13 residues. V shed 1 base and J shed 8 bases, with 6 bases lying between them. Germline-derived CDR1 and CDR2 are KGHSH and LQKENI. The full variable domain, in which reference TRBV18 and TRBJ1-6 provide the parts outside the CDR3, is NAGVMQNPRHLVRRRGQEARLRCSPMKGHSHVYWYRQLPEEGLKFMVYLQKENIIDESGMPKERFSAEFPKEGPSILRIQQVVRGDSAAYFCASSPQEDSPLHFGNGTRLTVT.

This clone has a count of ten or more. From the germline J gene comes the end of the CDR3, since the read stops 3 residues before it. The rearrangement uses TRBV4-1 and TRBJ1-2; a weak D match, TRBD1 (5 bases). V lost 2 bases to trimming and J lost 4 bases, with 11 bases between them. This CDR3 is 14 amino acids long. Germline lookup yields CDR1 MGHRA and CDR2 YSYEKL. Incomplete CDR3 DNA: TGCGCCAGCAGCCAACTGACAGAAATCTATGGC. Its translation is CASSQLTEIYG. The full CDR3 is CASSQLTEIYGYTF.

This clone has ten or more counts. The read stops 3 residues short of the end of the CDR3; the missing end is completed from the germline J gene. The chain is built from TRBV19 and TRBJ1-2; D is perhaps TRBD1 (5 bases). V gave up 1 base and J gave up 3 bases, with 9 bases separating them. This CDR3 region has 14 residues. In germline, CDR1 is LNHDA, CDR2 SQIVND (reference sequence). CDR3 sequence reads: CASSIGPGDYGYTF. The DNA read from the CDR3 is TGTGCCAGTAGTATAGGGCCGGGGGACTATGGC. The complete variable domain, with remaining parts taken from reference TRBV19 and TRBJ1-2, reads DGGITQSPKYLFRKEGQNVTLSCEQNLNHDAMYWYRQDPGQGLRLIYYSQIVNDFQKGDIAEGYSVSREKKESFPLTVTSAQKNPTAFYLCASSIGPGDYGYTFGSGTRLTVV.

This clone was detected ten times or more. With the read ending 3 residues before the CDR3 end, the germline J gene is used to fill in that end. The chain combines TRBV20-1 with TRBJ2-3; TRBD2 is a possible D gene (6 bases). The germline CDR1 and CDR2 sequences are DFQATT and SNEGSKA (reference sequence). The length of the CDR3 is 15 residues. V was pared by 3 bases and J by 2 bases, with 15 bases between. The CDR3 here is CSARGGGVPTDTQYF. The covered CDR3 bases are TGCAGTGCTAGGGGAGGCGGGGTGCCCACAGATACG.

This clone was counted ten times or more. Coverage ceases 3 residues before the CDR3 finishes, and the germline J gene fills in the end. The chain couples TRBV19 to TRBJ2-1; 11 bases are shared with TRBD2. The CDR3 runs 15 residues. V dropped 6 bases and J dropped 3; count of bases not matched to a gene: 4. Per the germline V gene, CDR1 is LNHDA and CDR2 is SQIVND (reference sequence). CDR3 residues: CASRRTSGFYNEQFF. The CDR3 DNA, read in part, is TGTGCCAGTAGAAGGACTAGCGGGTTCTACAATGAG. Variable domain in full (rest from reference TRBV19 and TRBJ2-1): DGGITQSPKYLFRKEGQNVTLSCEQNLNHDAMYWYRQDPGQGLRLIYYSQIVNDFQKGDIAEGYSVSREKKESFPLTVTSAQKNPTAFYLCASRRTSGFYNEQFFGPGTRLTVL.

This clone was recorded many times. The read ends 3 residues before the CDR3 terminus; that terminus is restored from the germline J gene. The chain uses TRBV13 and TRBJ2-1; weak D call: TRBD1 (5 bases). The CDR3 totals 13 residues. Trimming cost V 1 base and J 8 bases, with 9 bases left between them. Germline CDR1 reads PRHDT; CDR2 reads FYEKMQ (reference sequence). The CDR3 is CASSLEGQDEQFF. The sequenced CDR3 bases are TGTGCCAGCAGCTTAGAGGGGCAGGATGAG.

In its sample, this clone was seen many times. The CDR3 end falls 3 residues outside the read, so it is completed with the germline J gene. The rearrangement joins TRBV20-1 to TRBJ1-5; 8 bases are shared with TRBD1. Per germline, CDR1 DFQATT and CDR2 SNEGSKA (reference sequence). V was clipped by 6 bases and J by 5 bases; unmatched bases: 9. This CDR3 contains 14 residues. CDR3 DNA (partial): TGCAGTGCCGCGAGGGGGACAGGTGATCAGCCC. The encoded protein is CSAARGTGDQP. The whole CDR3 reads CSAARGTGDQPQHF.

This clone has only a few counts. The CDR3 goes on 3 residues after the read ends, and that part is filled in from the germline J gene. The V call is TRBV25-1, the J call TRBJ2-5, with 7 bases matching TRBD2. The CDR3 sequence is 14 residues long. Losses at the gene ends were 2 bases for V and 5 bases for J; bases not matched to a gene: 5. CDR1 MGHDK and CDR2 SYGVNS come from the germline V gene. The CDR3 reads CASSESGLVETQYF. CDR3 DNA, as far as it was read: TGTGCCAGCAGTGAAAGTGGACTAGTGGAGACC.

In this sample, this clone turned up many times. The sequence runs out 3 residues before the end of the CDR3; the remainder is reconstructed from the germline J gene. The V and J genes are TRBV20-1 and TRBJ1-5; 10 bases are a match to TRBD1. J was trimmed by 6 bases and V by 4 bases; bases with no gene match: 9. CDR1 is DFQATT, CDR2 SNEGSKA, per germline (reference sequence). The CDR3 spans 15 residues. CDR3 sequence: CSATTGTGASQPQHF. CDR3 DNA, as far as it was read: TGCAGTGCTACGACCGGGACAGGGGCATCTCAGCCC.

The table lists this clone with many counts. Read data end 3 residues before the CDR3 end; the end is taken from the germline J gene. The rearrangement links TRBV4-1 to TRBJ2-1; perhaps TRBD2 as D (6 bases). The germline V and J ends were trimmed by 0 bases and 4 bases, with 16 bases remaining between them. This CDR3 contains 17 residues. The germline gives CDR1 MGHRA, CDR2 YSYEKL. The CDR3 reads CASSQDRRAALYNEQFF. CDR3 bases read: TGCGCCAGCAGCCAAGATCGGAGGGCAGCCTTGTACAATGAG.

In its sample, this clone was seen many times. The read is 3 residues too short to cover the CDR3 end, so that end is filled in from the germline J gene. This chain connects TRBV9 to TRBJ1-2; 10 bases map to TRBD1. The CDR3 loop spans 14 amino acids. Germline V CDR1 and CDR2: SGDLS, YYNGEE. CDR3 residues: CASSVGTGGYGYTF. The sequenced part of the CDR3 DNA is TGTGCCAGCAGCGTAGGGACAGGGGGATACGGC.

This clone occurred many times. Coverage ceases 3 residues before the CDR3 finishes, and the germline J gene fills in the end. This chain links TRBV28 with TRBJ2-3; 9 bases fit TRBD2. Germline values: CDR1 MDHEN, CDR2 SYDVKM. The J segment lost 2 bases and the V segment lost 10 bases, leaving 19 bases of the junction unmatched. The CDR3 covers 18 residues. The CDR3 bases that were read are TGTGCCATCGGCTATACTAGCGGGCGAACCGTACACACAGATACG. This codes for CAIGYTSGRTVHTDT. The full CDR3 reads CAIGYTSGRTVHTDTQYF.

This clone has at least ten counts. The CDR3 is CASSLGGGSTEAFF. The part of the CDR3 DNA that was read is TGTGCCAGCAGCTTAGGGGGGGGAAGCACTGAA. The chain recombines TRBV11-2 with TRBJ1-1, with D possibly being TRBD1 (5 bases). The read terminates 3 residues before the CDR3 end, so the remaining end is supplied by the germline J gene. The CDR3 has 14 amino acids. Germline V gene sequence: CDR1 SGHAT, CDR2 FQNNGV. The ends were cut back, 1 base at V and 4 bases at J, with 10 bases in the middle.

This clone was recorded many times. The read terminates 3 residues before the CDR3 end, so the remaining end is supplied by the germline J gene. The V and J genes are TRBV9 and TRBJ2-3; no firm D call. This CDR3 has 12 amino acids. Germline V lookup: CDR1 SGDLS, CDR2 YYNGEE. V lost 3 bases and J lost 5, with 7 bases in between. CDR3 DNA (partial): TGTGCCAGCAGCGGACTGTTAGATACG. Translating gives CASSGLLDT. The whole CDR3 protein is CASSGLLDTQYF.

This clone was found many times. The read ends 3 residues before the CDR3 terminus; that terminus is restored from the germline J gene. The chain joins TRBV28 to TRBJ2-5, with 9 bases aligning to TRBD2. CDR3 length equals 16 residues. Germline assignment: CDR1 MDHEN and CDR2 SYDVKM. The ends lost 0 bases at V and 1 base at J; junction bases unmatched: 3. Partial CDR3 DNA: TGTGCCAGCAGTTTATGGACTAGCGGACTCCAAGAGACC. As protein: CASSLWTSGLQET. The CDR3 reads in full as CASSLWTSGLQETQYF.